The 12 T cell receptor beta chains listed next were all sequenced from one sample in a study of T cell responses to AZD1222 COVID-19 vaccine. Sequencing used immunoSEQ multiplex PCR; TCRdb keeps in-frame clones, though not all of them. The sample lists more than 70,000 clones, 70% to 90% occurring once. The source material was peripheral blood, sampled on day 0 of AZD1222 vaccination. All receptors derive from an adult in good health.

The chain carries TRBV27 and TRBJ2-7; possible D gene TRBD2, 5 bases. The CDR3 has 13 residues. Trimming cost V 3 bases and J 4 bases, with 10 bases left between them. CDR1 MNHEY and CDR2 SMNVEV come from the germline V gene (reference sequence). CDR3 protein: CASSFSRTYEQYF. The CDR3 DNA follows: TGTGCCAGCAGTTTCTCCAGGACTTACGAGCAGTACTTC.

The chain is built from TRBV29-1 and TRBJ1-5; D uncertain. Germline-derived CDR1 and CDR2 are SQVTM and ANQGSEA. The CDR3 length is 13 residues. The ends were cut back, 4 bases at V and 0 bases at J, with 7 bases in the middle. The CDR3 nucleotides are TGCAGCGTTGCGGACCTTAGCAATCAGCCCCAGCATTTT. This translates into CSVADLSNQPQHF.

This chain joins TRBV5-1 and TRBJ1-3; D gene ambiguous. The V end lost 3 bases, the J end lost 0 bases, and 4 bases lay between the germline ends. The CDR3 totals 13 residues. The V gene's germline CDR1 is SGHRS and CDR2 YFSETQ. CDR3 protein: CASSSLSGNTIYF. The CDR3 DNA sequence: TGCGCCAGCAGCTCTCTCTCTGGAAACACCATATATTTT.

The rearrangement links TRBV21-1 to TRBJ2-7; the D call TRBD1 from the table was never checked on the DNA. TRBV21-1 is shown as a pseudogene. The CDR3 loop spans 16 amino acids. In DNA, the CDR3 is TGTGCCAGCAGCCAAATACAAGGACAGGCGTCCTACGAGCAGTACTTC. Amino acids: CASSQIQGQASYEQYF.

The rearrangement uses TRBV27 and TRBJ1-5; D gene unclear. The germline V and J ends were trimmed by 0 bases and 10 bases, with 10 bases remaining between them. Germline CDR1 is MNHEY and CDR2 is SMNVEV (reference sequence). The CDR3 runs to 13 residues. The CDR3 region is CASSLSNISPQHF. CDR3 nucleotide sequence: TGTGCCAGCAGTTTATCCAATATCAGCCCCCAGCATTTT.

The chain combines TRBV12-3 or TRBV12-4 with TRBJ1-2; no clear D. This CDR3 is 12 amino acids long. V was trimmed by 3 bases and J by 7 bases, leaving 9 bases between them. In nucleotides, the CDR3 is TGTGCCAGCAGTTTCGCCTCGAGTGGCTACACCTTC. Protein product: CASSFASSGYTF.

This clone was observed a handful of times. CDR3 DNA sequence: TGTGCCAGCACCTTTGGGTTCTTGAGAAATGAGCAGTTCTTC. This gives the protein CASTFGFLRNEQFF. The chain employs TRBV11-2 and TRBJ2-1; no clear D gene. Between the trimmed V and J ends, which lost 7 bases and 7 bases, there was a span of 17 bases. CDR1 is SGHAT and CDR2 is FQNNGV in the germline V gene. The CDR3 runs 14 residues.

This sequence joins TRBV19 and TRBJ1-5, with D uncertain. V was clipped by 3 bases and J by 4 bases, with 7 bases between them. CDR1 and CDR2 from the germline V gene are LNHDA and SQIVND (reference sequence). This CDR3 has 13 amino acids. The CDR3 spells CASSIRPNQPQHF. DNA for the CDR3: TGTGCCAGTAGTATCAGACCAAATCAGCCCCAGCATTTT.

The chain couples TRBV19 to TRBJ2-7; D ambiguous. The CDR3 consists of 15 residues. V dropped 4 bases and J dropped 1 base, with 14 bases sitting between them. CDR1 and CDR2 (germline): LNHDA, SQIVND (reference sequence). The CDR3 bases are TGTGCCAGTAGTAGGAAGTCGGCGGAATCCTACGAGCAGTACTTC. This gives the protein CASSRKSAESYEQYF. The full variable domain, rest sourced from reference TRBV19 and TRBJ2-7, is DGGITQSPKYLFRKEGQNVTLSCEQNLNHDAMYWYRQDPGQGLRLIYYSQIVNDFQKGDIAEGYSVSREKKESFPLTVTSAQKNPTAFYLCASSRKSAESYEQYFGPGTRLTVT.

The rearrangement joins TRBV29-1 to TRBJ2-3; TRBD1 aligns across 7 bases. The CDR3 contains 11 residues. CDR1 SQVTM and CDR2 ANQGSEA come from the germline V gene. V gave up 5 bases and J gave up 8 bases; unmatched junction bases: 4. In nucleotides, the CDR3 is TGCAGCGTTACCAGGGGGAGTACGCAGTATTTT. Its translation: CSVTRGSTQYF.

The chain couples TRBV5-1 to TRBJ1-2, with D possibly being TRBD1 (5 bases). V was shortened by 1 base and J by 6 bases, with 16 bases between the two germline ends. CDR1 and CDR2 from the germline V gene are SGHRS and YFSETQ. This CDR3 has 15 amino acids. The chain's CDR3 is CASSLYRGKEDGYTF. DNA for the CDR3: TGCGCCAGCAGCTTGTATCGGGGGAAGGAGGATGGCTACACCTTC. Combining the CDR3 with reference TRBV5-1 and TRBJ1-2 gives the whole variable domain KAGVTQTPRYLIKTRGQQVTLSCSPISGHRSVSWYQQTPGQGLQFLFEYFSETQRNKGNFPGRFSGRQFSNSRSEMNVSTLELGDSALYLCASSLYRGKEDGYTFGSGTRLTVV.

The chain has TRBV9 and TRBJ2-5; 9 positions agree with TRBD2. J lost 5 bases, V lost 0 bases, and 8 bases had no gene match. This CDR3 has 16 residues. Germline assignment: CDR1 SGDLS and CDR2 YYNGEE. In DNA form, the CDR3 reads TGTGCCAGCAGCGTAGGCCTTAGCGGGAGAGGCGAGACCCAGTACTTC. It yields the protein CASSVGLSGRGETQYF.